This T cell receptor (beta chain) was identified in a study of long-term antiretroviral therapy in people with HIV. Whole-study results and caveats: Information on adherence, resistance and therapy changes was unavailable. In samples taken after ART, diversity increased but remained below transplant donor control levels. Controls exceeded HIV repertoires in CDR3 length range.

The authors ran the immunoSEQ assay, v3.0, at survey level. Clones were read by immunoSEQ multiplex PCR, and TCRdb kept only the in-frame ones, dropping some. The repertoire holds 20,000 to 30,000 clones, with roughly 94% as singletons. Turning to this clone: Its target is unknown.

Germline CDR1 reads LNHDA; CDR2 reads SQIVND (reference sequence). V was pared by 2 bases and J by 3 bases, with 20 bases between. The CDR3 is 17 residues long. The V call is TRBV19, the J call TRBJ2-7; D may be TRBD1 (7 bases). The sample in question was unsorted PBMCs, obtained more than 4.7 years after starting antiretroviral therapy. The receptor was derived from a woman aged 45-59 years with HIV. The CDR3 here is CASSIIPLAGQFYEQYF. CDR3 coding DNA: TGTGCCAGTAGTATAATTCCGCTCGCGGGACAGTTCTACGAGCAGTACTTC. Together with reference TRBV19 and TRBJ2-7, the CDR3 gives the full variable domain: DGGITQSPKYLFRKEGQNVTLSCEQNLNHDAMYWYRQDPGQGLRLIYYSQIVNDFQKGDIAEGYSVSREKKESFPLTVTSAQKNPTAFYLCASSIIPLAGQFYEQYFGPGTRLTVT.